The 28 T cell receptor beta chains reported below all come from one sample, sequenced in a study of blood T cell repertoires in COVID-19 (dated by TCRdb to the early 2020s). Library preparation employed the immunoSEQ multiplex PCR assay. TCRdb carries this immuneACCESS record with in-frame sequences only. Its versions omit some clonotypes, under half of them owing to an unresolved V gene in the studies checked, with the rest unexplained. This sample comprises about 130,000 clones, about 84% of them detected only once. The ten top clones hold 10% to 15% of the sample. Material: peripheral blood. The receptors stem from an older woman with acute or convalescent COVID-19.

The rearrangement joins TRBV2 to TRBJ2-1, with 10 bases lining up with TRBD2. The V and J ends lost 7 bases and 5 bases, in that order; junction bases with no gene match: 11. This CDR3 region has 16 residues. Germline CDR1 and CDR2: SNHLY and FYNNEI. CDR3 sequence (DNA): TGTGCCAGCATCACTCTACTAGCGGGGCTTGACAATGAGCAGTTCTTC. This sequence encodes CASITLLAGLDNEQFF.

This clone has just one count. The V gene is TRBV10-3, the J gene TRBJ1-2; 7 bases line up with TRBD1. The CDR3 extends over 14 amino acids. Germline lookup yields CDR1 ENHRY and CDR2 SYGVKD. Trimming removed 2 bases from V and 7 bases from J; junction bases left unmatched: 7. The CDR3: CAISEVQGSSGYTF. For the CDR3, the DNA is TGTGCCATCAGTGAGGTACAGGGGAGCAGTGGCTACACCTTC.

The V and J genes are TRBV27 and TRBJ1-2; D is ambiguous. This CDR3 is 15 amino acids long. Trimming took off 5 bases at V and 5 bases at J, with 18 bases between the two ends. Germline V gives CDR1 MNHEY, CDR2 SMNVEV (reference sequence). CDR3 in DNA: TGTGCCAGCAGTCCCCCCGGGTTCAGCCAGTATGGCTACACCTTC. Protein product: CASSPPGFSQYGYTF.

This chain connects TRBV24-1 to TRBJ2-3; D gene uncertain. Trimming left V 1 base short and J 0 bases short, with 7 bases between. Germline V CDR1 and CDR2: KGHDR, SFDVKD. The CDR3 has 15 amino acids. CDR3 sequence (DNA): TGTGCCACCAGTGATTTTGAGGAGAGCACAGATACGCAGTATTTT. It is translated as CATSDFEESTDTQYF.

V usage is TRBV7-6 and J usage is TRBJ1-1; TRBD1 agrees at 8 bases. The CDR3 extends over 15 amino acids. Trimming removed 5 bases from V and 5 bases from J; junction bases left unmatched: 10. Germline CDR1 is SGHVS and CDR2 is FNYEAQ. DNA for the CDR3: TGTGCCAGCAGCAACGGACAGGGAGGTTTAACTGAAGCTTTCTTT. It encodes CASSNGQGGLTEAFF. Full variable domain (outside the CDR3, taken from reference TRBV7-6 and TRBJ1-1): GAGVSQSPRYKVTKRGQDVALRCDPISGHVSLYWYRQALGQGPEFLTYFNYEAQQDKSGLPNDRFSAERPEGSISTLTIQRTEQRDSAMYRCASSNGQGGLTEAFFGQGTRLTVV.

The chain carries TRBV27 and TRBJ2-6, with 7 bases matching TRBD1. The ends lost 4 bases at V and 1 base at J; junction bases unmatched: 1. CDR1 is MNHEY, CDR2 SMNVEV, per germline (reference sequence). The CDR3 is 15 amino acids. CDR3 bases: TGTGCCAGCAGTTCACAGGGGTCTGGGGCCAACGTCCTGACTTTC. It specifies CASSSQGSGANVLTF.

This sequence joins TRBV18 and TRBJ2-3; D may be TRBD1 (6 bases). V was trimmed by 0 bases and J by 3 bases, leaving 10 bases between them. CDR1 KGHSH and CDR2 LQKENI come from the germline V gene. The CDR3 is made up of 15 amino acids. CDR3 coding DNA: TGTGCCAGCTCACCACCAAGCCAGGGGACAGATACGCAGTATTTT. This sequence encodes CASSPPSQGTDTQYF.

The rearrangement uses TRBV19 and TRBJ1-2; 8 nucleotides match TRBD1. V was clipped by 4 bases and J by 6 bases; unmatched bases: 7. This CDR3 comprises 14 residues. From germline, CDR1 is LNHDA and CDR2 SQIVND (reference sequence). The CDR3 DNA sequence: TGTGCCAGTAGTAGTCCAGGGGGCAGGGATGGCTACACCTTC. It encodes CASSSPGGRDGYTF. Variable domain in full (rest from reference TRBV19 and TRBJ1-2): DGGITQSPKYLFRKEGQNVTLSCEQNLNHDAMYWYRQDPGQGLRLIYYSQIVNDFQKGDIAEGYSVSREKKESFPLTVTSAQKNPTAFYLCASSSPGGRDGYTFGSGTRLTVV.

This clone was seen a single time. This rearrangement joins TRBV11-2 to TRBJ1-1; D gene uncertain. V lost 1 base, J lost 0 bases, and 6 bases lay in between. The CDR3 totals 14 residues. The germline V gene encodes CDR1 SGHAT and CDR2 FQNNGV. The CDR3 protein is CASSLAGLNTEAFF. The CDR3 DNA follows: TGTGCCAGCAGCTTAGCTGGGCTGAACACTGAAGCTTTCTTT.

The gene calls are TRBV3-1 (or the pseudogene TRBV3-2) and TRBJ2-3; 10 bases are a match to TRBD2. There are 15 residues in the CDR3. Germline trimming cut 6 bases from V and 4 bases from J; bases unmatched to any gene: 7. Germline lookup yields CDR1 LGHDT and CDR2 YNNKEL (reference sequence). In nucleotides, the CDR3 is TGTGCCAGCAGTCCTAGCGGGGGCCCCGCAGATACGCAGTATTTT. As protein: CASSPSGGPADTQYF.

The V and J genes are TRBV11-2 and TRBJ1-2; 9 nucleotides line up with TRBD1. From germline, CDR1 is SGHAT and CDR2 FQNNGV. V gave up 2 bases and J gave up 3 bases; unmatched junction bases: 4. CDR3 size: 15 residues. The CDR3 DNA sequence: TGTGCCAGCAGCTTATGGACAGGGGTGGACTATGGCTACACCTTC. This encodes CASSLWTGVDYGYTF.

The table lists this clone with a count of one. V usage is TRBV11-2 and J usage is TRBJ2-7; possible D gene TRBD1, 6 bases. Trimming cost V 3 bases and J 1 base, with 10 bases left between them. Germline V gene lookup returns CDR1 SGHAT and CDR2 FQNNGV. This CDR3 spans 14 amino acids. CDR3 residues: CASSFGTYSYEQYF. The CDR3 coding sequence is TGTGCCAGCAGCTTCGGGACATATTCCTACGAGCAGTACTTC.

The rearrangement links TRBV9 to TRBJ2-7; 8 bases agree with TRBD2. Germline V lookup: CDR1 SGDLS, CDR2 YYNGEE. The V gene end was trimmed by 3 bases and the J gene end by 5 bases; junction bases not matched to a gene: 4. The CDR3 totals 13 residues. The CDR3 spells CASSGGGRHEQYF. Written as DNA, the CDR3 is TGTGCCAGCAGCGGCGGGGGGCGCCACGAGCAGTACTTC.

The V call is TRBV10-3, the J call TRBJ1-2; D is uncertain. The germline V and J ends were trimmed by 4 bases and 6 bases, with 15 bases remaining between them. This CDR3 contains 14 residues. Germline V CDR1 and CDR2: ENHRY, SYGVKD. The CDR3 protein is CAISGREGTDGYTF. In DNA, the CDR3 is TGTGCCATCAGTGGCCGGGAGGGAACGGATGGCTACACCTTC.

The rearrangement uses TRBV9 and TRBJ1-2, with D hard to call. Trimming left V 7 bases short and J 13 bases short, with 8 bases between. Germline assignment: CDR1 SGDLS and CDR2 YYNGEE. The CDR3 has 8 residues. Written as DNA, the CDR3 is TGTGCCAGCCCCCCCGGCACCTTC. Encoded protein: CASPPGTF.

The chain employs TRBV28 and TRBJ1-4; 8 bases are a match to TRBD1. The junction had 6 bases not matched to a gene; V was cut back by 6 bases and J by 3 bases. The CDR3 sequence is 15 residues long. CDR1 is MDHEN, CDR2 SYDVKM, per germline. CDR3 protein: CASRGQATPNEKLFF. The CDR3 nucleotides read TGTGCCAGCAGGGGACAGGCGACCCCTAATGAAAAACTGTTTTTT.

There are a few counts of this clone. The V and J genes are TRBV27 and TRBJ1-5; TRBD1 matches at 10 bases. Germline V CDR1 and CDR2: MNHEY, SMNVEV (reference sequence). The CDR3 is 15 residues long. The trim removed 6 bases at V and 3 bases at J, leaving 5 bases unmatched. The CDR3 DNA reads TGTGCCAGCAGCAAGGGACAGGGGATCAATCAGCCCCAGCATTTT. This translates into CASSKGQGINQPQHF.

The chain joins TRBV15 to TRBJ2-1; the D gene is possibly TRBD2 (6 bases). V lost 0 bases and J 2 bases, leaving 8 bases between the germline ends. The germline V gene encodes CDR1 LNHNV and CDR2 YYDKDF (reference sequence). The CDR3 extends over 15 amino acids. CDR3 sequence reads: CATSREAGPYNEQFF. CDR3 in DNA: TGTGCCACCAGCAGAGAGGCGGGGCCCTACAATGAGCAGTTCTTC.

The sample holds a few counts of this clone. This chain connects TRBV5-8 to TRBJ1-5; unclear D gene. Germline CDR1 SGHTS, CDR2 YDEGEE. This CDR3 comprises 16 residues. Trimming shortened V by 2 bases and J by 2 bases, and 14 bases separated the two germline ends. CDR3 loop: CASSFGSVVGNQPQHF. The CDR3, as DNA: TGTGCCAGCAGCTTTGGTAGCGTAGTCGGCAATCAGCCCCAGCATTTT.

This chain uses TRBV27 with TRBJ2-1; no firm D call. Germline values: CDR1 MNHEY, CDR2 SMNVEV (reference sequence). The CDR3 has 13 amino acids. V gave up 5 bases and J gave up 7 bases, with 12 bases separating them. CDR3 sequence reads: CASSPRVRNEQFF. In nucleotides, the CDR3 is TGTGCCAGCAGTCCACGGGTTAGGAATGAGCAGTTCTTC.

This clone was seen more than once but under ten times. V and J are TRBV6-1 and TRBJ1-3, with a tentative D call TRBD1 (5 bases). Per the germline V gene, CDR1 is MNHNS and CDR2 is SASEGT. The V end was cut by 1 base, the J end by 2 bases, with 12 bases between. The CDR3 extends over 16 amino acids. In DNA, the CDR3 is TGTGCCAGCAGTGAAGGTTCGGCAGGGACTGGAAACACCATATATTTT. Amino acids: CASSEGSAGTGNTIYF.

The V and J genes are TRBV5-5 and TRBJ1-4, with D tentatively TRBD1 (5 bases). CDR3 length: 15 residues. In germline, CDR1 is SGHKS, CDR2 YYEKEE (reference sequence). V was clipped by 8 bases and J by 1 base, with 15 bases between them. CDR3 in amino acids: CASKTDGGTNEKLFF. CDR3 coding DNA: TGTGCCAGTAAGACGGACGGGGGAACTAATGAAAAACTGTTTTTT.

The chain joins TRBV4-1 to TRBJ2-2; the D is unclear. The V gene's germline CDR1 is MGHRA and CDR2 YSYEKL. The V gene lost 0 bases and the J gene lost 4 bases, with 15 bases spanning the gap. CDR3 length: 17 residues. The CDR3 region is CASSQDLAGRITGELFF. The CDR3, as DNA: TGCGCCAGCAGCCAAGACCTGGCAGGAAGGATCACCGGGGAGCTGTTTTTT.

The gene calls are TRBV2 and TRBJ1-3; the D is unclear. The length of the CDR3 is 14 residues. CDR1 SNHLY and CDR2 FYNNEI come from the germline V gene. V was trimmed by 4 bases and J by 5 bases, leaving 12 bases between them. The CDR3 DNA reads as TGTGCCAGCAGTGGTGCGTCTAGGAGAAACACCATATATTTT. The encoded protein is CASSGASRRNTIYF.

The J gene is TRBJ1-1, the V gene TRBV29-1, with 8 bases aligning to TRBD1. Germline V gene lookup returns CDR1 SQVTM and CDR2 ANQGSEA. The CDR3 consists of 12 residues. The V gene end was trimmed by 6 bases and the J gene end by 3 bases; junction bases not matched to a gene: 3. The CDR3 DNA reads as TGCAGCGTAGACAGGGGCTACACTGAAGCTTTCTTT. Its protein product is CSVDRGYTEAFF.

The chain links TRBV4-1 to TRBJ2-1, with a possible D match to TRBD1 (5 bases). Germline assignment: CDR1 MGHRA and CDR2 YSYEKL. V gave up 2 bases and J gave up 1 base, with 12 bases separating them. CDR3 length: 16 residues. The CDR3 here is CASSQSLTESYNEQFF. The CDR3 DNA is TGCGCCAGCAGCCAATCTCTGACAGAGTCCTACAATGAGCAGTTCTTC.

The chain carries TRBV6-5 and TRBJ2-5; perhaps TRBD2 as D (7 bases). Trimming left V 8 bases short and J 5 bases short, with 21 bases between. This CDR3 region has 15 residues. Germline values: CDR1 MNHEY, CDR2 SVGAGI. The CDR3 sequence is CASWGGAVPGETQYF. CDR3 in DNA: TGTGCCAGCTGGGGGGGGGCTGTGCCGGGGGAGACCCAGTACTTC.

The V call is TRBV3-1 (or the pseudogene TRBV3-2), the J call TRBJ2-1, with D hard to call. This CDR3 contains 15 residues. CDR1 is LGHDT and CDR2 is YNNKEL in the germline V gene (reference sequence). V gave up 3 bases and J gave up 2 bases, with 11 bases separating them. The CDR3 reads CASSHTRDTYNEQFF. Here the CDR3 DNA reads TGTGCCAGCAGCCACACTCGAGACACCTACAATGAGCAGTTCTTC.